The 3 T cell receptor beta chains presented below share a single source sample, sequenced in a study of shared clonotypes between healthy human individuals. Assay: immunoSEQ multiplex PCR; the TCRdb copy retains only in-frame clones and omits some. The data contain approximately 180,000 clones, about 93% of them seen just once; the ten biggest clones take up 0.067%. The sequenced material came from naive CD4+ T cells sorted from blood. Subset of the sample: CD45RA+ positively selected. All receptors derive from a woman younger than 45 in good health.

The chain has TRBV5-1 and TRBJ2-5; D gene uncertain. There are 14 residues in the CDR3. Germline V gene data show CDR1 as SGHRS and CDR2 as YFSETQ. V dropped 0 bases and J dropped 0 bases, with 6 bases sitting between them. The CDR3 protein is CASSLGGDQETQYF. CDR3 DNA sequence: TGCGCCAGCAGCTTGGGAGGAGACCAAGAGACCCAGTACTTC. The full variable domain, in which reference TRBV5-1 and TRBJ2-5 provide the parts outside the CDR3, is KAGVTQTPRYLIKTRGQQVTLSCSPISGHRSVSWYQQTPGQGLQFLFEYFSETQRNKGNFPGRFSGRQFSNSRSEMNVSTLELGDSALYLCASSLGGDQETQYFGPGTRLLVL.

The J gene is TRBJ1-1, the V gene TRBV29-1; TRBD1 is a possible D gene (5 bases). V lost 3 bases to trimming and J lost 5 bases, with 13 bases between them. The CDR3 spans 13 residues. Per germline, CDR1 SQVTM and CDR2 ANQGSEA. For the CDR3, the DNA is TGCAGCGTTGATCTTCTGGGGCGGACTGAAGCTTTCTTT. Its protein is CSVDLLGRTEAFF.

The rearrangement joins TRBV15 to TRBJ2-3; D may be TRBD1 or TRBD2 (6 bases each). CDR1 and CDR2 (germline): LNHNV, YYDKDF (reference sequence). The CDR3 is 15 residues long. V was trimmed by 0 bases and J by 4 bases, leaving 11 bases between them. This CDR3 reads CATSRDPGAADTQYF. In nucleotides, the CDR3 is TGTGCCACCAGCAGAGATCCGGGGGCCGCAGATACGCAGTATTTT.